These T cell receptor beta chains were read from a single sample in a study of blood T cell repertoires in COVID-19. Profiled with immunoSEQ multiplex PCR; TCRdb holds only in-frame clones, not every one. The sample lists fewer than 400,000 clones, almost 90% occurring once. The sample consisted of peripheral blood. These receptor sequences come from a woman in her twenties or thirties with COVID-19, enrolled during active disease. Both conserved end residues are part of each CDR3. The D gene is left open where the match is weak. The size of a clone is reported for some rows only, either as once, few or many, or as a class for expanded clones.

>TRBV19|TRBD1|14|-|TRBJ1-4
CASSMGQGSEKLFF
TGTGCCAGTAGTATGGGACAGGGGAGTGAAAAACTGTTTTTT
>TRBV27|-|13|-|TRBJ2-7
CASSWSKSYEQYF
TGTGCCAGCAGTTGGAGCAAGTCCTACGAGCAGTACTTC
>TRBV7-9|-|13|once|TRBJ1-2
CASSSRHPYGYTF
TGTGCCAGCAGCTCGCGACACCCCTATGGCTACACCTTC
>TRBV19|-|13|-|TRBJ1-5
CASIGHSNQPQHF
TGTGCCAGTATTGGCCATAGCAATCAGCCCCAGCATTTT
>TRBV6-6|-|14|-|TRBJ1-2
CASSPPLDSYGYTF
TGTGCCAGCAGTCCCCCCCTTGACAGCTATGGCTACACCTTC
>TRBV7-8|-|14|-|TRBJ1-2
CASSLGDIPGGYTF
TGTGCCAGCAGCTTAGGGGACATCCCCGGTGGCTACACCTTC
>TRBV29-1|TRBD1|14|-|TRBJ1-4
CSVEDRGTNEKLFF
TGCAGCGTTGAGGACAGGGGTACTAATGAAAAACTGTTTTTT
>TRBV25-1|TRBD1|13|-|TRBJ1-4
CASRSGQGLKLFF
TGTGCCAGCCGTTCCGGACAGGGTTTGAAACTGTTTTTT
>TRBV28|-|15|-|TRBJ2-7
CASSSGGAVPYEQYF
TGTGCCAGCAGCTCCGGTGGAGCGGTGCCCTACGAGCAGTACTTC
>TRBV12-5|-|13|-|TRBJ2-1
CASGPLIRSEQFF
TGTGCTAGTGGTCCCTTAATACGGTCTGAGCAGTTCTTC
>TRBV11-2|-|14|-|TRBJ1-3
CASSYSDSGNTIYF
TGTGCCAGCAGTTATTCAGACTCTGGAAACACCATATATTTT
>TRBV5-1|-|15|-|TRBJ1-5
CASSLGTERNQPQHF
TGCGCCAGCAGCTTGGGGACAGAGCGCAATCAGCCCCAGCATTTT
>TRBV25-1|TRBD1|14|-|TRBJ2-7
CASSEAGQVYEQYF
TGTGCCAGCAGTGAGGCGGGACAGGTCTACGAGCAGTACTTC
>TRBV10-3|TRBD1|14|-|TRBJ1-2
CAISGTTGGYGYTF
TGTGCCATCAGTGGGACGACAGGGGGCTATGGCTACACCTTC
>TRBV10-3|TRBD2|16|-|TRBJ2-5
CAISPGLAGVGETQYF
TGTGCCATCAGTCCGGGACTAGCGGGAGTGGGGGAGACCCAGTACTTC
>TRBV24-1|TRBD1|15|once|TRBJ2-7
CATSDPGTGSYEQYF
TGTGCCACCAGTGACCCAGGGACAGGCTCCTACGAGCAGTACTTC
>TRBV19|-|15|-|TRBJ1-5
CASSPSMSGVRPQHF
TGTGCCAGTAGTCCTAGTATGTCCGGGGTCAGGCCCCAGCATTTT
>TRBV10-2|TRBD1|17|-|TRBJ2-5
CASSESWTGQQEETQYF
TGCGCCAGCAGTGAGTCATGGACGGGACAGCAGGAGGAGACCCAGTACTTC
>TRBV7-6|-|16|many|TRBJ2-7
CASSLGAGQTSYEQYF
TGTGCCAGCAGCTTGGGTGCTGGACAGACCTCCTACGAGCAGTACTTC
>TRBV5-4|TRBD1|14|-|TRBJ2-1
CASRGTDSYNEQFF
TGTGCCAGCAGGGGGACAGACTCCTACAATGAGCAGTTCTTC
>TRBV9|TRBD1|15|-|TRBJ2-2
CASRAGTGDTGELFF
TGTGCCAGCAGAGCCGGGACAGGGGACACCGGGGAGCTGTTTTTT
>TRBV6-1|-|16|-|TRBJ1-2
CARRDGWGGAGYGYTF
TGTGCCCGCCGTGACGGGTGGGGGGGGGCGGGCTATGGCTACACCTTC
>TRBV4-2|-|15|-|TRBJ1-2
CASSPSGGGYYGYTF
TGTGCCAGCAGCCCGTCGGGGGGGGGATACTATGGCTACACCTTC
>TRBV6-5|TRBD1|15|-|TRBJ1-1
CASRPTGTGSDEAFF
TGTGCCAGCAGACCCACCGGGACAGGCTCCGATGAAGCTTTCTTT
>TRBV10-3|-|11|-|TRBJ2-2
CATLSTGELFF
TGTGCCACTCTGAGCACCGGGGAGCTGTTTTTT
>TRBV3-1/TRBV3-2|-|14|-|TRBJ1-2
CATSPQGVRYGYTF
TGTGCCACCTCACCCCAGGGCGTTCGGTATGGCTACACCTTC
>TRBV6-5|-|15|-|TRBJ1-3
CASSLGHFSGNTIYF
TGTGCCAGCAGCCTTGGACACTTCTCTGGAAACACCATATATTTT
>TRBV7-9|-|14|-|TRBJ2-3
CASSPSSSTDTQYF
TGTGCCAGCAGCCCGTCTTCTAGCACAGATACGCAGTATTTT
>TRBV19|-|15|-|TRBJ1-1
CASNQGSRSNTEAFF
TGTGCCAGCAACCAGGGTTCCCGAAGTAACACTGAAGCTTTCTTT
>TRBV11-2|-|13|-|TRBJ2-7
CASSLVIGGEQYF
TGTGCCAGCAGCTTAGTGATAGGGGGTGAGCAGTACTTC
>TRBV5-1|-|14|-|TRBJ2-6
CASSHRAGANVLTF
TGCGCCAGCAGCCACAGGGCTGGGGCCAACGTCCTGACTTTC
>TRBV30|TRBD1|12|-|TRBJ2-5
CAWATGGETQYF
TGTGCCTGGGCGACAGGGGGAGAGACCCAGTACTTC
>TRBV7-8|-|12|-|TRBJ2-5
CASSLAQGLMYF
TGTGCCAGCAGCTTAGCGCAGGGCCTCATGTACTTC
>TRBV3-1/TRBV3-2|TRBD1|14|-|TRBJ1-2
CASSQETGRYGYTF
TGTGCCAGCAGCCAGGAGACAGGGCGCTATGGCTACACCTTC
>TRBV5-8|-|15|-|TRBJ2-2
CASSFGGVGTGELFF
TGTGCCAGCAGCTTCGGGGGTGTGGGCACCGGGGAGCTGTTTTTT
>TRBV11-2|-|14|once|TRBJ1-1
CASSPTTGLGEAFF
TGTGCCAGCAGCCCTACAACAGGGTTGGGTGAAGCTTTCTTT
>TRBV28|TRBD1|14|-|TRBJ1-5
CASSTTGDGPPQHF
TGTGCCAGCAGTACGACAGGGGATGGGCCGCCCCAGCATTTT
>TRBV2|-|15|-|TRBJ2-2
CASKRLGINDGELFF
TGTGCCAGCAAAAGACTCGGCATTAATGACGGGGAGCTGTTTTTT
>TRBV27|TRBD1|18|-|TRBJ1-1
CASSYHRGQGSENTEAFF
TGTGCCAGCAGTTACCACCGGGGACAGGGGTCGGAGAACACTGAAGCTTTCTTT
>TRBV19|TRBD2|15|-|TRBJ2-1
CASSIGTSGYNEQFF
TGTGCCAGTAGTATCGGGACTAGCGGTTACAATGAGCAGTTCTTC
>TRBV5-4|-|13|-|TRBJ1-5
CASSLGGDQPQHF
TGTGCCAGCAGCTTAGGCGGGGATCAGCCCCAGCATTTT
>TRBV27|TRBD2|17|-|TRBJ2-1
CASSPSPTSGRYNEQFF
TGTGCCAGCAGTCCTTCACCGACTAGCGGGAGGTACAATGAGCAGTTCTTC
>TRBV9|-|15|-|TRBJ2-1
CASSVATGSYNEQFF
TGTGCCAGCAGCGTAGCCACGGGCTCCTACAATGAGCAGTTCTTC
>TRBV19|TRBD1|16|-|TRBJ1-5
CASSTGTGSGNQPQHF
TGTGCCAGTAGTACCGGGACAGGCTCGGGCAATCAGCCCCAGCATTTT
>TRBV27|-|15|-|TRBJ2-1
CASSWGFFSYNEQFF
TGTGCCAGCAGTTGGGGCTTCTTCTCCTACAATGAGCAGTTCTTC
>TRBV5-6|TRBD2|14|-|TRBJ2-5
CASSYTSGGETQYF
TGTGCCAGCAGCTATACTAGCGGGGGGGAGACCCAGTACTTC
>TRBV7-7|TRBD2|14|-|TRBJ2-5
CASSQVGGEETQYF
TGTGCCAGCAGCCAAGTGGGAGGGGAAGAGACCCAGTACTTC
>TRBV11-3|-|16|once|TRBJ2-2
CASSLESFANTGELFF
TGTGCCAGCAGCTTAGAGAGTTTCGCTAACACCGGGGAGCTGTTTTTT
>TRBV6-6|TRBD1|15|-|TRBJ1-4
CASSFSGQGQEKLFF
TGTGCCAGCAGTTTTTCCGGACAGGGACAAGAAAAACTGTTTTTT
>TRBV6-1|-|15|-|TRBJ2-4
CASSEANLAKNIQYF
TGTGCCAGCAGTGAAGCCAACTTAGCCAAAAACATTCAGTACTTC
>TRBV6-2/TRBV6-3|-|13|few|TRBJ2-7
CASSYGTSYEQYF
TGTGCCAGCAGTTACGGGACATCATACGAGCAGTACTTC
>TRBV9|TRBD1|14|once|TRBJ2-7
CASSSTTGGYEQYF
TGTGCCAGCAGCTCCACGACAGGGGGCTACGAGCAGTACTTC
>TRBV6-1|TRBD2|16|-|TRBJ2-1
CASSELLAGEFNEQFF
TGTGCCAGCAGTGAGTTACTAGCGGGAGAGTTCAATGAGCAGTTCTTC
>TRBV7-9|TRBD1|13|-|TRBJ1-2
CASSGQGGYGYTF
TGTGCCAGCAGCGGACAGGGGGGCTATGGCTACACCTTC
>TRBV29-1|TRBD2|13|-|TRBJ2-7
CSVKTSGSYEQYF
TGCAGCGTAAAGACTAGCGGCTCCTACGAGCAGTACTTC
>TRBV4-1|-|15|-|TRBJ2-7
CASSQEISGAYEQYF
TGCGCCAGCAGCCAAGAAATAAGCGGAGCCTACGAGCAGTACTTC
>TRBV10-2|-|16|-|TRBJ1-5
CASSDGFRMSNQPQHF
TGCGCCAGCAGTGACGGATTCAGGATGAGCAATCAGCCCCAGCATTTT